The 14 T cell receptor beta chains below all came from one sample that was sequenced in a study of graft-versus-host responses after intestinal transplantation. These receptors have no known antigen. Repertoires were generated with immunoSEQ multiplex PCR, while TCRdb's copy carries only in-frame clones and drops some. The table includes about 82,000 clones, 91% detected once. Sequenced here: unstimulated CD4+ T cells sorted from spleen or lymph node cells, sampled before intestinal transplant. The receptors here all came from a human donor who received an intestinal transplant.

This clone occurred once. The chain recombines TRBV7-6 with TRBJ2-3; TRBD2 matches 10 bases. Germline V CDR1 and CDR2: SGHVS, FNYEAQ. The J segment lost 3 bases and the V segment lost 1 base, leaving 4 bases of the junction unmatched. The CDR3 length is 16 residues. The chain's CDR3 is CASSLGAGGPTDTQYF. DNA for the CDR3: TGTGCCAGCAGCTTAGGAGCGGGGGGGCCGACAGATACGCAGTATTTT.

The rearrangement links TRBV5-1 to TRBJ2-5; possibly TRBD2 for D (6 bases). CDR3 length equals 15 residues. Germline lookup yields CDR1 SGHRS and CDR2 YFSETQ. The ends were cut back, 4 bases at V and 5 bases at J, with 18 bases in the middle. CDR3 sequence (DNA): TGCGCCAGCAGCCCCCTCGGAGGGTTTGGGGAGACCCAGTACTTC. Translated, it gives CASSPLGGFGETQYF.

The rearrangement links TRBV6-1 to TRBJ2-3; D not resolved. The ends were cut back, 5 bases at V and 2 bases at J, with 11 bases in the middle. The CDR3 has 14 residues. CDR1 and CDR2 from the germline V gene are MNHNS and SASEGT. The CDR3 reads CASSQGFYTDTQYF. CDR3 DNA: TGTGCCAGCAGTCAAGGTTTTTACACAGATACGCAGTATTTT.

This clone was counted once. The chain employs TRBV10-3 and TRBJ1-6; D is perhaps TRBD1 (5 bases). The CDR3 runs to 15 residues. The V end was cut by 7 bases, the J end by 0 bases, with 10 bases between. Germline CDR1 reads ENHRY; CDR2 reads SYGVKD. CDR3 in DNA: TGTGCCATCAAACAGGAAGGCTCCTATAATTCACCCCTCCACTTT. The encoded protein is CAIKQEGSYNSPLHF.

The rearrangement joins TRBV10-1 to TRBJ2-1, with 13 bases identical to TRBD2. The CDR3 runs 16 residues. Trimming removed 1 base from V and 5 bases from J; junction bases left unmatched: 2. Germline loops: CDR1 WNHNN, CDR2 SYGVQD (reference sequence). CDR3 protein: CASSELGLAGNNEQFF. The CDR3 bases are TGCGCCAGCAGTGAGTTGGGACTAGCGGGGAACAATGAGCAGTTCTTC.

The chain recombines TRBV7-2 with TRBJ1-2; D perhaps matches TRBD1 (6 bases). V shed 0 bases and J shed 6 bases, with 8 bases lying between them. The CDR3 extends over 13 amino acids. Germline V gene sequence: CDR1 SGHTA, CDR2 FQGNSA. The CDR3 nucleotides are TGTGCCAGCAGCTTAGCCGCAGGGGATGGCTACACCTTC. Translation: CASSLAAGDGYTF. The full variable domain, its missing parts supplied by reference TRBV7-2 and TRBJ1-2, is GAGVSQSPSNKVTEKGKDVELRCDPISGHTALYWYRQSLGQGLEFLIYFQGNSAPDKSGLPSDRFSAERTGGSVSTLTIQRTQQEDSAVYLCASSLAAGDGYTFGSGTRLTVV.

The J gene is TRBJ1-1, the V gene TRBV7-9, with D perhaps matching TRBD1 (6 bases). The CDR3 contains 14 residues. CDR1 is SEHNR and CDR2 is FQNEAQ in the germline V gene (reference sequence). V lost 2 bases, J lost 4 bases, and 11 bases lay in between. CDR3 protein: CASSLTGGGTEAFF. The CDR3 DNA reads as TGTGCCAGCAGCTTAACGGGGGGCGGCACTGAAGCTTTCTTT.

The CDR3 protein is CASSSDGRTGLGELFF. The CDR3 coding sequence is TGTGCCAGTTCGAGCGACGGTAGGACAGGCCTCGGGGAGCTGTTTTTT. The chain has TRBV11-3 and TRBJ2-2; 7 bases match TRBD1. Unmatched junction bases numbered 17, after V lost 9 bases and J lost 7 bases. This CDR3 is 16 amino acids long. Germline V lookup: CDR1 SGHNT, CDR2 YENEEA.

The rearrangement links TRBV10-3 to TRBJ2-1; 11 bases fit TRBD2. Germline V lookup: CDR1 ENHRY, CDR2 SYGVKD. J was trimmed by 4 bases and V by 4 bases; bases with no gene match: 6. This CDR3 is 16 amino acids long. In DNA, the CDR3 is TGTGCCATCAGTGCGGCTAGCGGGGGGACATACAATGAGCAGTTCTTC. Translated, it gives CAISAASGGTYNEQFF.

In this sample, this clone turned up once. The genes are TRBV6-5 and TRBJ1-2; 7 bases line up with TRBD1. J lost 4 bases, V lost 2 bases, and 1 base had no gene match. Germline CDR1 and CDR2: MNHEY and SVGAGI. The length of the CDR3 is 13 residues. The CDR3 sequence: CASSYDRAYGYTF. In nucleotides, the CDR3 is TGTGCCAGCAGTTACGACAGGGCCTATGGCTACACCTTC.

CDR3 loop: CASSKNVWGVYQPQHF. CDR3 nucleotide sequence: TGTGCCAGCAGCAAAAACGTATGGGGAGTTTACCAGCCCCAGCATTTT. The chain has TRBV21-1 and TRBJ1-5. TRBV21-1 is an annotated pseudogene. This CDR3 is 16 amino acids long.

The chain couples TRBV4-3 to TRBJ2-2; TRBD1 agrees at 8 bases. With V trimmed by 1 base and J by 7 bases, 5 bases remained unmatched. The germline V gene has CDR1 LGHNA and CDR2 YSLEER. The CDR3 is made up of 15 amino acids. The CDR3 is CASSQGDRRSGELFF. CDR3 in DNA: TGCGCCAGCAGCCAAGGGGACAGGCGGAGCGGGGAGCTGTTTTTT.

This clone appeared a single time. One junction end disagrees with the germline gene, perhaps due to a read error. This chain joins TRBV6-1 and TRBJ2-7, with a possible D match to TRBD1 (6 bases). Germline V gene sequence: CDR1 MNHNS, CDR2 SASEGT. There are 13 residues in the CDR3. In DNA form, the CDR3 reads TGTGCCAGCAGGGTGGGGGCCTCCTACGGGCAGTACTTC. Its translation: CASRVGASYGQYF.

This chain links TRBV7-6 with TRBJ2-1, with 7 bases aligning to TRBD2. Germline V gene sequence: CDR1 SGHVS, CDR2 FNYEAQ. The CDR3 is made up of 17 amino acids. With 0 bases clipped from V and 0 bases from J, the junction kept 5 bases outside the gene matches. CDR3 coding DNA: TGTGCCAGCAGCTTAGCGGCTAGCGGAAGCTCCTACAATGAGCAGTTCTTC. This translates into CASSLAASGSSYNEQFF.